This T cell receptor (beta chain) came from a study of CD8 T cells in ankylosing spondylitis. Study results and caveats: Blood of patients with ankylosing spondylitis appeared to be characterized by a TCR beta motif of eight highly homologous variants. Certain motif variants had earlier been reported in reactive arthritis synovial fluid and blood. Significant enrichment of disease-linked clones was reportedly seen in matched ankylosing spondylitis synovial fluid. A CD8+ phenotype characterized the disease-linked clones, which were relatively rare in peripheral blood.

For TCR beta, libraries came from quantitative 5'-RACE with molecular barcodes. TCRdb redid the calling of the 5' RACE reads with MiXCR, one entry per CDR3 protein. Found here are 470,000 or so distinct CDR3 sequences, roughly 26% of them singletons; the top ten hold roughly 1%. This clonotype was observed a handful of times. The antigen is unknown. With V trimmed by 6 bases and J by 2 bases, 7 bases remained unmatched. The CDR3 totals 15 residues. The germline gives CDR1 SNHLY, CDR2 FYNNEI. The sequenced sample consisted of blood, either unsorted or a sorted T cell fraction (not recorded which). The chain uses TRBV2 and TRBJ2-3, with TRBD1 matching 8 bases. The receptor comes from a male donor with ankylosing spondylitis. Here the CDR3 DNA reads TGTGCCAGCAGCCGGGACAGGTTGGACACAGATACGCAGTATTTT. Its protein product is CASSRDRLDTDTQYF.